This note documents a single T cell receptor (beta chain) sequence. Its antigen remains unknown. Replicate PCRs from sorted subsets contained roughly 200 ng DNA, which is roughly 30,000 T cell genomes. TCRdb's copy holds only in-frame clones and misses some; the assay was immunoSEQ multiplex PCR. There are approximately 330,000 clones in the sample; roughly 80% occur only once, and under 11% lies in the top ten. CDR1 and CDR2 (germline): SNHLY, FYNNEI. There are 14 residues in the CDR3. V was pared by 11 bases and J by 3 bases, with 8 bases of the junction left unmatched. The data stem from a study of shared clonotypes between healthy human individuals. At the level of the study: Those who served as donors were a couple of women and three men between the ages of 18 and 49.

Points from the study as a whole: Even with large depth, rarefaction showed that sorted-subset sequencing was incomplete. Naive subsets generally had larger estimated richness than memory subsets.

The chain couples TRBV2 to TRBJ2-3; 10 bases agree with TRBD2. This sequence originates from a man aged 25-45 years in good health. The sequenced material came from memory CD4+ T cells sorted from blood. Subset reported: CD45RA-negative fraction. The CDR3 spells CAGKREGVTDTQYF. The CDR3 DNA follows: TGTGCCGGAAAGCGGGAGGGGGTAACAGATACGCAGTATTTT. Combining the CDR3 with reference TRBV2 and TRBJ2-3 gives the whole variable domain EPEVTQTPSHQVTQMGQEVILRCVPISNHLYFYWYRQILGQKVEFLVSFYNNEISEKSEIFDDQFSVERPDGSNFTLKIRSTKLEDSAMYFCAGKREGVTDTQYFGPGTRLTVL.